A selection of T cell receptor beta chains follows, all from one sample in a study of blood T cell repertoires in COVID-19. Repertoires were generated with immunoSEQ multiplex PCR, while TCRdb's copy carries only in-frame clones and drops some. Of around 53,000 clones in the sample, 85% to 90% were seen once. Input material: peripheral blood. The origin of the receptors is a man in his fifties or sixties with acute or convalescent COVID-19. The CDR3 runs from the conserved cysteine through the conserved F or W. The order of the fields is J gene, V gene, clone size, D gene, CDR3 DNA, CDR3 protein. D genes are given only for firm matches. Expanded clones are given a class, and other clones once, few, many or no size at all.

j_call: TRBJ1-2
v_call: TRBV10-2
clone_size: -
d_call: -
cdr3_nt: TGCGCCAGCGGTGTCGGGGTATATGGTGACTATGGCTACACCTTC
cdr3_aa: CASGVGVYGDYGYTF

j_call: TRBJ2-2
v_call: TRBV10-3
clone_size: -
d_call: TRBD2
cdr3_nt: TGTGCCACGACTAGCGGGGGGACGAACACCGGGGAGCTGTTTTTT
cdr3_aa: CATTSGGTNTGELFF

j_call: TRBJ1-2
v_call: TRBV2
clone_size: -
d_call: -
cdr3_nt: TGTGCCAGCAGTGAAGAGTTGTATGGACAAACTAACTATGGCTACACCTTC
cdr3_aa: CASSEELYGQTNYGYTF

j_call: TRBJ2-2
v_call: TRBV29-1
clone_size: -
d_call: -
cdr3_nt: TGCAGCGTTGTATCGCTAGGGAACACCGGGGAGCTGTTTTTT
cdr3_aa: CSVVSLGNTGELFF

j_call: TRBJ1-5
v_call: TRBV29-1
clone_size: -
d_call: -
cdr3_nt: TGCAGCGTTGCACAGAATAGCAATCAGCCCCAGCATTTT
cdr3_aa: CSVAQNSNQPQHF

j_call: TRBJ1-6
v_call: TRBV9
clone_size: -
d_call: -
cdr3_nt: TGTGCCAGCAGCGATTTGTCAGGGGCGGGTAATTCACCCCTCCACTTT
cdr3_aa: CASSDLSGAGNSPLHF

j_call: TRBJ2-2
v_call: TRBV28
clone_size: -
d_call: -
cdr3_nt: TGTGCCAGCAGTCGCACCGGGGAGCTGTTTTTT
cdr3_aa: CASSRTGELFF

j_call: TRBJ2-2
v_call: TRBV24-1
clone_size: -
d_call: TRBD2
cdr3_nt: TGTGCCACCAGTGATTTAGGCGGGAGGGCCTCCAGCGGGGAGCTGTTTTTT
cdr3_aa: CATSDLGGRASSGELFF

j_call: TRBJ1-5
v_call: TRBV6-6
clone_size: few
d_call: TRBD1
cdr3_nt: TGTGCCAGCAGTTACGGGGGACAGGGCAATCAGCCCCAGCATTTT
cdr3_aa: CASSYGGQGNQPQHF

j_call: TRBJ1-2
v_call: TRBV25-1
clone_size: -
d_call: TRBD1
cdr3_nt: TGTGCCAGCAGTGGGGTACCGGGACAGGCGGCTAGTGGCTATGGCTACACCTTC
cdr3_aa: CASSGVPGQAASGYGYTF

j_call: TRBJ1-5
v_call: TRBV12-5
clone_size: -
d_call: TRBD1
cdr3_nt: TGTGCTAGTGGGACGGGACAGCGCAATCAGCCCCAGCATTTT
cdr3_aa: CASGTGQRNQPQHF

j_call: TRBJ1-1
v_call: TRBV5-6
clone_size: -
d_call: -
cdr3_nt: TGTGCCAGCAGCTTAGGGGCCCGGGGGGTTACTGAAGCTTTCTTT
cdr3_aa: CASSLGARGVTEAFF

j_call: TRBJ1-4
v_call: TRBV19
clone_size: -
d_call: -
cdr3_nt: TGTGCCTCGGGTACAACTAATGAAAAACTGTTTTTT
cdr3_aa: CASGTTNEKLFF

j_call: TRBJ2-7
v_call: TRBV4-2
clone_size: -
d_call: TRBD1
cdr3_nt: TGTGCCTGGACAGGCCCCCACGAGCAGTACTTC
cdr3_aa: CAWTGPHEQYF

j_call: TRBJ2-1
v_call: TRBV19
clone_size: -
d_call: -
cdr3_nt: TGTGCCAATACTACTCCGCCGAGGTTTGACAATGAGCAGTTCTTC
cdr3_aa: CANTTPPRFDNEQFF

j_call: TRBJ1-5
v_call: TRBV30
clone_size: -
d_call: -
cdr3_nt: TGTGCCTGGAGTTCAGGGCTCAGCCCCCAGCATTTT
cdr3_aa: CAWSSGLSPQHF

j_call: TRBJ2-1
v_call: TRBV10-1
clone_size: -
d_call: TRBD2
cdr3_nt: TGCGCCAGCAGGACTGACACAGCGGGAGTCCTGTTCTTC
cdr3_aa: CASRTDTAGVLFF

j_call: TRBJ2-3
v_call: TRBV7-9
clone_size: -
d_call: TRBD2
cdr3_nt: TGTGCCAGCAGCTCCGGGACTAGCGGGACAGATACGCAGTATTTT
cdr3_aa: CASSSGTSGTDTQYF

j_call: TRBJ2-2
v_call: TRBV2
clone_size: -
d_call: -
cdr3_nt: TGTGCCAGCAGGGATCGGACAGAGGGTACCGGGGAGCTGTTTTTT
cdr3_aa: CASRDRTEGTGELFF

j_call: TRBJ1-4
v_call: TRBV15
clone_size: -
d_call: -
cdr3_nt: TGTGCCACCAGCTTGACAGCTAATGAAAAACTGTTTTTT
cdr3_aa: CATSLTANEKLFF

j_call: TRBJ2-7
v_call: TRBV20-1
clone_size: -
d_call: -
cdr3_nt: TGCAGTGCCCACGGGAGCTACGAGCAGTACTTC
cdr3_aa: CSAHGSYEQYF

j_call: TRBJ2-2
v_call: TRBV20-1
clone_size: -
d_call: -
cdr3_nt: TGCAGTGCCAGTACCGGTGACACCGGGGAGCTGTTTTTT
cdr3_aa: CSASTGDTGELFF

j_call: TRBJ2-7
v_call: TRBV27
clone_size: -
d_call: -
cdr3_nt: TGTGCCAGCAGTTTAAAAGTAGGGGTCCACGAGCAGTACTTC
cdr3_aa: CASSLKVGVHEQYF

j_call: TRBJ2-2
v_call: TRBV5-1
clone_size: -
d_call: -
cdr3_nt: TGCGCCAGCAGGCCCGGGATGAACACCGGGGAGCTGTTTTTT
cdr3_aa: CASRPGMNTGELFF

j_call: TRBJ2-7
v_call: TRBV28
clone_size: -
d_call: -
cdr3_nt: TGTGCCAGCAGTAAACGGCCCAGGGTCGAGCAGTACTTC
cdr3_aa: CASSKRPRVEQYF

j_call: TRBJ2-7
v_call: TRBV4-2
clone_size: -
d_call: TRBD1
cdr3_nt: TGTGCCAGCAGCCAAGTGACAGGGCAAACCTACGAGCAGTACTTC
cdr3_aa: CASSQVTGQTYEQYF

j_call: TRBJ2-1
v_call: TRBV3-1/TRBV3-2
clone_size: -
d_call: -
cdr3_nt: TGTGCCAGCAGCCAAGAGGCCGGACTCTATTCCTACAATGAGCAGTTCTTC
cdr3_aa: CASSQEAGLYSYNEQFF

j_call: TRBJ1-5
v_call: TRBV7-8
clone_size: -
d_call: -
cdr3_nt: TGTGCCAGCAGCTTAGAGAATCGACAGATAGGCAATCAGCCCCAGCATTTT
cdr3_aa: CASSLENRQIGNQPQHF

j_call: TRBJ2-7
v_call: TRBV4-2
clone_size: -
d_call: -
cdr3_nt: TGTGCCAGCAGCCAAGCCTGGCAAGGGGCGTTTGAAGAGCAGTACTTC
cdr3_aa: CASSQAWQGAFEEQYF

j_call: TRBJ2-1
v_call: TRBV19
clone_size: -
d_call: TRBD2
cdr3_nt: TGTGCCAGTTTACGAAGACTAGCGGGAGAGAACAATGAGCAGTTCTTC
cdr3_aa: CASLRRLAGENNEQFF

j_call: TRBJ1-1
v_call: TRBV27
clone_size: -
d_call: -
cdr3_nt: TGTGCCAGCAGCGGGCAGGGAAACACTGAAGCTTTCTTT
cdr3_aa: CASSGQGNTEAFF

j_call: TRBJ2-7
v_call: TRBV2
clone_size: -
d_call: -
cdr3_nt: TGTGCCAGCAGTTCTTACGAGCAGTACTTC
cdr3_aa: CASSSYEQYF

j_call: TRBJ1-6
v_call: TRBV6-1
clone_size: -
d_call: -
cdr3_nt: TGTGCCAGCAGTGACATACCGGGACTCCCAAATTCACCCCTCCACTTT
cdr3_aa: CASSDIPGLPNSPLHF

j_call: TRBJ2-1
v_call: TRBV24-1
clone_size: -
d_call: -
cdr3_nt: TGTGCCACCAGTGATCCCCGAGGCCAGGGGAGTAATGAGCAGTTCTTC
cdr3_aa: CATSDPRGQGSNEQFF

j_call: TRBJ1-4
v_call: TRBV19
clone_size: few
d_call: TRBD1
cdr3_nt: TGTGCCAGTAGTACCTCCGGGACAGCCCATGAAAAACTGTTTTTT
cdr3_aa: CASSTSGTAHEKLFF